The TCR beta chain described here comes from a study of blood T cell repertoires in COVID-19. Study-level background: Sources were T cells, B-cell-depleted T cells, or PBMCs; the material itself was cDNA or gDNA.

In the source study's methods: Estimated nucleated cell counts came from reference gene primer amplification. Here immunoSEQ multiplex PCR was the method, and the copy in TCRdb shows in-frame clones only, minus some. The D gene and trimming were derived from the DNA, and the V and J assignments and clone size from that table. The sample lists some 32,000 clones, about nine tenths occurring once. The TCR was taken from a man aged 60 to 75 with active COVID-19. Sequencing input: peripheral blood.

The CDR3 loop reads CASSLALNNEQFF. DNA for the CDR3: TGTGCCAGCAGCTTAGCCTTAAACAATGAGCAGTTCTTC. This rearrangement joins TRBV11-2 to TRBJ2-1; D uncertain. Germline V lookup: CDR1 SGHAT, CDR2 FQNNGV. This CDR3 has 13 residues. Trimming removed 1 base from V and 5 bases from J, with 6 bases in between.